This T cell receptor (beta chain) was profiled in a study of sequential checkpoint blockade in melanoma. The treatment: randomized to nivolumab then ipilimumab (arm A) or the reverse (arm B). Generated by immunoSEQ multiplex PCR, the TCRdb table keeps only in-frame clones and is missing some. The sample yields about 3,500 clones, around a sixth seen once. This CDR3 is 15 amino acids long. With 6 bases clipped from V and 8 bases from J, the junction kept 9 bases outside the gene matches. Germline V gene lookup returns CDR1 SQVTM and CDR2 ANQGSEA. The sample here was tumor tissue (inferred from file names), taken from a patient given nivolumab and ipilimumab in sequence. This chain uses TRBV29-1 with TRBJ2-1, with 14 bases identical to TRBD2. This receptor was obtained from a human donor with melanoma. The CDR3 protein is CSVERTSGRFDEQFF. For the CDR3, the DNA is TGCAGCGTGGAACGGACTAGCGGGAGGTTCGATGAGCAGTTCTTC.